This T cell receptor (beta chain) comes out of a study of glioma-infiltrating T cells. With respect to this clonotype: Sequence at one end of the junction differs from germline and may be a read error.

CDR3 length: 16 residues. Germline-derived CDR1 and CDR2 are MNHNY and SVGAGI (reference sequence). TCR alpha and beta CDR3 regions were amplified from RNA using iRepertoire nested multiplex PCR. TCRdb analysed the multiplex PCR reads with MiXCR anew, one entry per CDR3 protein. The sample shows 300,000 to 450,000 distinct CDR3 sequences, 35% to 45% of them seen only once. The receptor's source is a human donor with low-grade glioma or glioblastoma, undergoing nonglioma brain surgery, or in good health (not recorded which). The chain carries TRBV6-6 and TRBJ2-7; TRBD1 agrees at 7 bases. The sequenced material came from glioma tissue, nonneoplastic brain tissue, or PBMCs (not recorded which). CDR3: CASSYLTGTDPYERYF. The DNA for the CDR3 is TGTGCCAGCAGTTACTTGACCGGGACAGACCCCTACGAGCGGTACTTC.